This T cell receptor (beta chain) was captured in a study of patients and donors after allogeneic stem cell transplantation. CDR3 length: 17 residues. CDR1 and CDR2 from the germline V gene are LGHDT and YNNKEL (reference sequence). V shed 3 bases and J 3 bases; nucleotides not matched to a gene: 13. MiXCR, run by TCRdb on the RT-PCR reads, gives a single entry per CDR3 protein. The sample holds about 960,000 distinct CDR3 sequences, more than 15% seen once. A few counts support this clonotype. This sequence was found in a human donor who was either an allogeneic HSCT recipient or a stem cell or donor lymphocyte infusion donor (not recorded which). It is not recorded whose cells these are; they may come from a transplant donor. The sample taken for sequencing was blood, either unsorted or a sorted T cell fraction (not recorded which). The rearrangement joins TRBV3-1 to TRBJ2-7, with TRBD1 identical over 8 bases. CDR3 in amino acids: CASSHPQGAPPVYEQYF. The CDR3 nucleotides read TGTGCCAGCAGCCATCCCCAGGGGGCTCCACCCGTCTACGAGCAGTACTTC.